This T cell receptor (beta chain) was recovered during a study of neurological immune-mediated disorders. Via MiXCR, TCRdb re-called the 5' RACE reads, giving one row per CDR3 protein. The sample includes under 60,000 distinct CDR3 sequences, 10% to 13% of them seen just once. The CDR3 has 15 residues. Trimming took 0 bases from V and 7 from J; bases not matched to a gene: 5. Many counts were recorded for this clonotype. The antigen remains undetermined. The study's findings and limits: Because no CDR3 amino acid sequences were shared across subjects by expanded clones, private repertoires were suggested in all groups.

J is TRBJ2-3 and V is TRBV12-3 or TRBV12-4; 9 bases line up with TRBD2. Input material: PBMCs. The TCR originated in a woman aged 40 to 50 with HTLV-1-associated myelopathy (HAM/TSP). The CDR3 protein is CASSLARLAGNTQYF. The CDR3 region has the DNA TGTGCCAGCAGTTTAGCGCGGCTAGCGGGGAATACGCAGTATTTT.